This TCR beta chain was sequenced during a study of long-term antiretroviral therapy in people with HIV. Study-level findings and limits: In samples taken after ART, diversity increased but remained below transplant donor control levels.

The CDR3 loop spans 13 amino acids. CDR1 is SGHNT and CDR2 is YYREEE in the germline V gene (reference sequence). Trimming removed 6 bases at V and 4 bases at J, with 13 bases between. Survey-level immunoSEQ v3.0 assays were run. Method: immunoSEQ multiplex PCR; TCRdb's copy keeps in-frame clones and lacks some. The table lists fewer than 40,000 clones, more than 80% of them singletons, with 5.5% to 6.5% in the top ten. As for this clone: Its antigen is unknown.

The TCR was taken from a woman aged 45-65 years with HIV. This chain connects TRBV5-4 to TRBJ1-2; D gene ambiguous. Specimen: unsorted PBMCs, collected 3.1 years after starting antiretroviral therapy. The CDR3 spells CASTSSRLYGYTF. DNA of the CDR3: TGTGCCAGCACAAGTTCGAGACTCTATGGCTACACCTTC.